This T cell receptor beta chain originates from a study of blood T cell repertoires in COVID-19. Germline V lookup: CDR1 MDHEN, CDR2 SYDVKM. The CDR3 totals 13 residues. The germline V and J ends were trimmed by 7 bases and 3 bases, with 7 bases remaining between them. Per the original methods: Amplification of reference gene primers was used by the study to estimate nucleated cell counts. Measured with immunoSEQ multiplex PCR; TCRdb has only the in-frame clones, and not every one. V and J calls and clone size are those listed in that table; D and trimming were worked out from the DNA. The data show nearly 70,000 clones, 87% seen once.

The receptor was isolated from a woman between 50 and 59 years old with COVID-19, enrolled during active disease. The chain combines TRBV28 with TRBJ1-6, with D uncertain. The sequenced sample consisted of peripheral blood. Here the CDR3 reads CASTTNYNSPLHF. The CDR3 bases are TGTGCCAGCACAACAAACTATAATTCACCCCTCCACTTT.